This T cell receptor beta chain was identified in a study of cytomegalovirus exposure and HLA in healthy donors. The protocol was immunoSEQ multiplex PCR, while the TCRdb copy is restricted to in-frame clones and leaves out a portion. The data contain 150,000 or so clones, more than 80% of them singletons. General study results and limits: Associated with cytomegalovirus, according to the listing, were 150 to 200 TCR beta chains. Subsequent analysis showed first-cohort TCR clusters tending to co-occur in more than 95 validation repertoires. As confirmed in vitro, three CMV-associated chains were specific for CMV antigens. Most TCR sequences proved rare, with some public TCRs found in many donors.

V dropped 3 bases and J dropped 7; count of bases not matched to a gene: 7. CDR1 is MNHEY, CDR2 SMNVEV, per germline (reference sequence). The CDR3 runs 14 residues. As concerns this clone: Antigen specificity is unknown.

J is TRBJ2-7 and V is TRBV27; 9 bases match TRBD1. This TCR derives from a woman in her 30s in good health and CMV-seropositive. Sequencing input: PBMCs. The CDR3: CASSLGQGLGEQYF. CDR3 bases: TGTGCCAGCAGTTTGGGACAGGGCCTTGGGGAGCAGTACTTC.